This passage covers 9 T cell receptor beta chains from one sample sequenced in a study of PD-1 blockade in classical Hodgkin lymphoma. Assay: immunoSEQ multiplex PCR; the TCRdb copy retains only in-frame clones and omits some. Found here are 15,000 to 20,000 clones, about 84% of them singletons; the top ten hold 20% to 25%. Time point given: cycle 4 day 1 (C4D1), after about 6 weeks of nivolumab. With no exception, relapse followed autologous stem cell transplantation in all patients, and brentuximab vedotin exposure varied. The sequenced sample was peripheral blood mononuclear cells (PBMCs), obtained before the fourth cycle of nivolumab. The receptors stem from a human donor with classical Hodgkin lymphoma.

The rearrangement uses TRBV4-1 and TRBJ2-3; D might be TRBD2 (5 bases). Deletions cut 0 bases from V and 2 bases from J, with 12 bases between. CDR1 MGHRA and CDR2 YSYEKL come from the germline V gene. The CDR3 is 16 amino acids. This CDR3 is CASSQEGGLFTDTQYF. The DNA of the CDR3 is TGCGCCAGCAGCCAAGAGGGTGGACTCTTCACAGATACGCAGTATTTT.

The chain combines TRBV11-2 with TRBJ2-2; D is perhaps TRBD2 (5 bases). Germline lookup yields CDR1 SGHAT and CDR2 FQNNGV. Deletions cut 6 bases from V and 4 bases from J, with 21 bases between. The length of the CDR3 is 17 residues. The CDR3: CASRPRVAGGLTGELFF. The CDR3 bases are TGTGCCAGCAGACCTCGGGTTGCGGGCGGGCTCACCGGGGAGCTGTTTTTT.

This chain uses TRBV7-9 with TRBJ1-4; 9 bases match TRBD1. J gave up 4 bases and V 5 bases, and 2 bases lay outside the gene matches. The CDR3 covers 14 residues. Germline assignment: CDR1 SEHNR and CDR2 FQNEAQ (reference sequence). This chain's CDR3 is CASSEGQGNEKLFF. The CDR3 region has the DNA TGTGCCAGCAGCGAGGGACAGGGTAATGAAAAACTGTTTTTT. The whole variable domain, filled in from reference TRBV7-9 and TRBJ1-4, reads DTGVSQNPRHKITKRGQNVTFRCDPISEHNRLYWYRQTLGQGPEFLTYFQNEAQLEKSRLLSDRFSAERPKGSFSTLEIQRTEQGDSAMYLCASSEGQGNEKLFFGSGTQLSVL.

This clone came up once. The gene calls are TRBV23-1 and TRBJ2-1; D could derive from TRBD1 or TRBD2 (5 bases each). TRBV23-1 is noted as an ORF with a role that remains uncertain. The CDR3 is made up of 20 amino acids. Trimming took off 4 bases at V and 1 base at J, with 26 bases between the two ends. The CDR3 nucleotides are TGCGCCAGCAGTCCCGGTGACCCGTTGTCGAGGGACCTTTCCTACAATGAGCAGTTCTTC. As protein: CASSPGDPLSRDLSYNEQFF.

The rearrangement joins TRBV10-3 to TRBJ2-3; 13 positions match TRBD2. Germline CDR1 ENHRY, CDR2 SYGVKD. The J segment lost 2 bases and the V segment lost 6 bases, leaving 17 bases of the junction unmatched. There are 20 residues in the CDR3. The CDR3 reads CAIRQQTPWTSGGLTDTQYF. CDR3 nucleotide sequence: TGTGCCATCAGGCAACAAACCCCCTGGACTAGCGGGGGCCTCACAGATACGCAGTATTTT.

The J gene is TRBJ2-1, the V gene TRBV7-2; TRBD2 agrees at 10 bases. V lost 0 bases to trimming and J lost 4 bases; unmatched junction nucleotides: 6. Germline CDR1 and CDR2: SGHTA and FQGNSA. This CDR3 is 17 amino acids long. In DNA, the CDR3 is TGTGCCAGCAGCTTAGCCCTTTGGACTAGCGGATACAATGAGCAGTTCTTC. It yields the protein CASSLALWTSGYNEQFF.

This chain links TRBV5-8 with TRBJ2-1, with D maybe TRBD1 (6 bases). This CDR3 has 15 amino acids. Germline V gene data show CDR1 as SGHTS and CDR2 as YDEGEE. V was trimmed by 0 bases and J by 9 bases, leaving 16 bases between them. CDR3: CASSLEGQSYGEQFF. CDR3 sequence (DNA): TGTGCCAGCAGCTTGGAGGGACAAAGTTACGGTGAGCAGTTCTTC.

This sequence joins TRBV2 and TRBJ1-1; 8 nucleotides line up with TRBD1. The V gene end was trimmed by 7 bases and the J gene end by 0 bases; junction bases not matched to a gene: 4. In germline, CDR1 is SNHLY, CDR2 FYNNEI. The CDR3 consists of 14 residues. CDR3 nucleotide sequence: TGTGCCAGCAAGACAGGGGCGATGAACACTGAAGCTTTCTTT. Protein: CASKTGAMNTEAFF.

CDR3 DNA sequence: TGCGCCAGCAGCTTGGTACTAGCGGGAGGACCCCAGGAGCAGTTCTTC. As protein: CASSLVLAGGPQEQFF. The chain carries TRBV5-1 and TRBJ2-1; 12 bases map to TRBD2. This CDR3 is 16 amino acids long. V shed 0 bases and J 10 bases; nucleotides not matched to a gene: 8. Germline CDR1 and CDR2: SGHRS and YFSETQ. Drawing the rest from reference TRBV5-1 and TRBJ2-1, the complete variable domain is KAGVTQTPRYLIKTRGQQVTLSCSPISGHRSVSWYQQTPGQGLQFLFEYFSETQRNKGNFPGRFSGRQFSNSRSEMNVSTLELGDSALYLCASSLVLAGGPQEQFFGPGTRLTVL.